This TCR beta chain was captured in a study of blood T cell repertoires in COVID-19. Sequencing used immunoSEQ multiplex PCR; TCRdb keeps in-frame clones, though not all of them. The sample lists about 77,000 clones, 73% seen once, with more than 20% in the top ten. The CDR3 consists of 15 residues. Between the trimmed V and J ends, which lost 4 bases and 1 base, there was a span of 15 bases. Germline V CDR1 and CDR2: SGHDT, YYEEEE. This receptor was taken from a man aged 55 to 70 with acute or convalescent COVID-19. The chain recombines TRBV5-6 with TRBJ2-7, with D perhaps TRBD2 (7 bases). Sequenced material: peripheral blood. CDR3 sequence: CASSPRGGDSYEQYF. As DNA, the CDR3 is TGTGCCAGCAGCCCGAGGGGGGGGGATTCCTACGAGCAGTACTTC.